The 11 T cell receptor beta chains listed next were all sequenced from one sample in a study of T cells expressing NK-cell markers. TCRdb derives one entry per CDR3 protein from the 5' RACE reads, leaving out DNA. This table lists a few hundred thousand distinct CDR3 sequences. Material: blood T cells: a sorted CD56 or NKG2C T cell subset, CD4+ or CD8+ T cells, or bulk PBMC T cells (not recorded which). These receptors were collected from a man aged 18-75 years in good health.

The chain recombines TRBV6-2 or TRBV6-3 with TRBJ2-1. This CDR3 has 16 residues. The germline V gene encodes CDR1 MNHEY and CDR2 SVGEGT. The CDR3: CASSYGLGDSLNEQFF.

This CDR3 reads CASSSGGGIGDTQYF. J is TRBJ2-3 and V is TRBV7-3; the TRBD1 assignment by TCRdb is unverifiable without DNA. Germline values: CDR1 SGHTA, CDR2 FQGTGA. The CDR3 is 15 residues long. Variable domain in full (rest from reference TRBV7-3 and TRBJ2-3): GAGVSQTPSNKVTEKGKYVELRCDPISGHTALYWYRQSLGQGPEFLIYFQGTGAADDSGLPNDRFFAVRPEGSVSTLKIQRTERGDSAVYLCASSSGGGIGDTQYFGPGTRLTVL.

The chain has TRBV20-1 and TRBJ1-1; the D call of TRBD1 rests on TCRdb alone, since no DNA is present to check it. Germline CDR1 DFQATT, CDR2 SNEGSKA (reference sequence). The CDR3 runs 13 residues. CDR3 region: CSSTGGSNTEAFF.

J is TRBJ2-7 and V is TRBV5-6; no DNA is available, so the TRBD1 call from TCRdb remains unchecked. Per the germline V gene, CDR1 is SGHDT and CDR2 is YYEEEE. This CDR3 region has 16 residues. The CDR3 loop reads CASSLTDGTGLYEQYF. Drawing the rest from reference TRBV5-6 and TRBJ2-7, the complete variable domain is DAGVTQSPTHLIKTRGQQVTLRCSPKSGHDTVSWYQQALGQGPQFIFQYYEEEERQRGNFPDRFSGHQFPNYSSELNVNALLLGDSALYLCASSLTDGTGLYEQYFGPGTRLTVT.

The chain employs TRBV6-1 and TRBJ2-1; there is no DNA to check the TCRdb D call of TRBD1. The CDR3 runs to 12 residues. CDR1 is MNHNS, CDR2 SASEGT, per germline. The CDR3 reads CASRTGFGEQFF.

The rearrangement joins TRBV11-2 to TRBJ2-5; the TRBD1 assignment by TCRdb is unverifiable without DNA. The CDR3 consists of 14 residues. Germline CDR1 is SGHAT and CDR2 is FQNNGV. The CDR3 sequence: CASSFVPGSETQYF. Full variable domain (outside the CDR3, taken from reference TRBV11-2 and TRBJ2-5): EAGVAQSPRYKIIEKRQSVAFWCNPISGHATLYWYQQILGQGPKLLIQFQNNGVVDDSQLPKDRFSAERLKGVDSTLKIQPAKLEDSAVYLCASSFVPGSETQYFGPGTRLLVL.

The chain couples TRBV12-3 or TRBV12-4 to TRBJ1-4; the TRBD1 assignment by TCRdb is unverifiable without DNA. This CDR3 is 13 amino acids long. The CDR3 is CASSAAGGEKLFF.

The CDR3: CASSLTGRNEQFF. The chain couples TRBV11-2 to TRBJ2-1; TCRdb's D call of TRBD2 is untestable without DNA. CDR3 length: 13 residues. CDR1 and CDR2 (germline): SGHAT, FQNNGV.

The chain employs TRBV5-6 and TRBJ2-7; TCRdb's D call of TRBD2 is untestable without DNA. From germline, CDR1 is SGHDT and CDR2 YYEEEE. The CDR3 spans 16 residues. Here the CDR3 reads CASSLVVLAGPNEQYF.

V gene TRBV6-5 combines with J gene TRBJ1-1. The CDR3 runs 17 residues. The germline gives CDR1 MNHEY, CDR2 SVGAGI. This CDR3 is CASSYFRSGGVDTEAFF.

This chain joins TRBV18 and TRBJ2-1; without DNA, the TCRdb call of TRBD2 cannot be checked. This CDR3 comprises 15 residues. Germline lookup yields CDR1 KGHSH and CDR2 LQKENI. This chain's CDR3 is CASSPPGTRNNEQFF. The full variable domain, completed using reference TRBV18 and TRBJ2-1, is NAGVMQNPRHLVRRRGQEARLRCSPMKGHSHVYWYRQLPEEGLKFMVYLQKENIIDESGMPKERFSAEFPKEGPSILRIQQVVRGDSAAYFCASSPPGTRNNEQFFGPGTRLTVL.